At least ten counts were recorded for the clone carrying this T cell receptor (beta chain). TCRdb independently ran MiXCR on the 5' RACE reads; one entry per CDR3 protein. The table includes around 79,000 distinct CDR3 sequences, roughly 5.1% detected once. V lost 7 bases and J lost 6, with 16 bases in between. In germline, CDR1 is MNHEY, CDR2 SVGEGT. This CDR3 comprises 15 residues. This sample was taken from a study of T cells of healthy individuals. This receptor was identified in a female donor in good health. The chain combines TRBV6-2 or TRBV6-3 with TRBJ1-6, with D perhaps matching TRBD1 (5 bases). CDR3 loop: CASKIPGPSNSPLHF. The CDR3 nucleotides read TGTGCCAGCAAAATTCCGGGACCGTCTAATTCACCCCTCCACTTT.